This TCR beta chain was observed in a study of human CD8 memory T cell subsets. The study, taken as a whole, reports: Estimates that used Chao1 suggested higher diversity in stem-like memory T cells than in precursor exhausted T cells.

By frequency, this clonotype registers medium-sized. The antigen remains undetermined. TCR beta libraries were made by UMI-labeled 5' RACE. TCRdb re-called the 5' RACE reads and shows each CDR3 protein once, DNA omitted. The sample has fewer than 11,000 distinct CDR3 sequences. Germline CDR1 and CDR2: MNHEY and SVGEGT. The length of the CDR3 is 15 residues. From healthy donors, buffy coats were the source of the PBMC. This rearrangement joins TRBV6-2 or TRBV6-3 to TRBJ2-2; TCRdb calls TRBD2, which cannot be checked without DNA. Sequencing was carried out using CD8+ stem-like memory T cells (TSCM and TCM) sorted from PBMCs. As for subset: stem-like memory CD8 T cells (TSTEM), CCR7+ PD-1- TIGIT-. This clonotype was sampled from a human donor in good health. Here the CDR3 reads CASMAPSGAAGELFF.